This T cell receptor beta chain emerged from a study of blood T cell repertoires in COVID-19. Study background: Whether acute or convalescent, the COVID-19 samples came from the United States, Italy and Spain. The analysed material was cDNA or gDNA that came from T cells, B-cell-depleted T cells, or PBMCs.

Trimming took 5 bases from V and 4 from J; bases not matched to a gene: 3. The CDR3 has 14 residues. Germline V gene data show CDR1 as MNHEY and CDR2 as SMNVEV (reference sequence). Sequenced by immunoSEQ multiplex PCR; TCRdb stores in-frame clones only, minus some. The profile shows about 210,000 clones, almost 85% of them singletons. The specimen was peripheral blood. The sequence came from a woman aged 45-59 years with active or convalescent COVID-19. The genes are TRBV27 and TRBJ1-1, with 11 bases identical to TRBD1. CDR3 sequence: CASSRDRGFTEAFF. In nucleotides, the CDR3 is TGTGCCAGCAGTAGGGACAGGGGGTTCACTGAAGCTTTCTTT.